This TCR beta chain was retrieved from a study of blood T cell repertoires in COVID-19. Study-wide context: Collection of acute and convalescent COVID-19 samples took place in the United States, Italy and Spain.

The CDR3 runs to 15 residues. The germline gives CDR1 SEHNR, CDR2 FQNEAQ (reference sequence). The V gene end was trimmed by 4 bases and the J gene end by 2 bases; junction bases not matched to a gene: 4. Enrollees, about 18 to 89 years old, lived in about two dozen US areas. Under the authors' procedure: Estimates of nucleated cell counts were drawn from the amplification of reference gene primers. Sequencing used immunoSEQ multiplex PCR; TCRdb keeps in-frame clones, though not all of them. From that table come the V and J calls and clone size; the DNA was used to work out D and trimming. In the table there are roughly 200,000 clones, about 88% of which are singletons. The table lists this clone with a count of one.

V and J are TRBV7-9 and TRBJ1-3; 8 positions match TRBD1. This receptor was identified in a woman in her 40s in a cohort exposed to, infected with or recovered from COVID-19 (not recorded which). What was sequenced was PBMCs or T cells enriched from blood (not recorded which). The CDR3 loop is CASSSPTGAGNTIYF. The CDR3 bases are TGTGCCAGCAGCTCACCGACAGGGGCTGGAAACACCATATATTTT.